This TCR beta chain was identified in a study of blood T cell repertoires in COVID-19. The CDR3 contains 15 residues. J was trimmed by 2 bases and V by 2 bases; bases with no gene match: 5. Looked up from germline, CDR1 is SGDLS and CDR2 is YYNGEE. Only in-frame clones appear in the TCRdb table, and some are missing; sequencing was by immunoSEQ multiplex PCR. The table lists fewer than 300,000 clones, 70% to 90% of them singletons, with 3.5% to 5.5% in the top ten. This TCR was recovered from a woman aged 25 to 39 who had recovered from COVID-19. Sample: PBMCs or T cells enriched from blood (not recorded which). This chain joins TRBV9 and TRBJ2-3; 7 nucleotides line up with TRBD2. The CDR3: CASSVEGLVTDTQYF. In DNA, the CDR3 is TGTGCCAGCAGCGTCGAAGGACTAGTCACAGATACGCAGTATTTT.